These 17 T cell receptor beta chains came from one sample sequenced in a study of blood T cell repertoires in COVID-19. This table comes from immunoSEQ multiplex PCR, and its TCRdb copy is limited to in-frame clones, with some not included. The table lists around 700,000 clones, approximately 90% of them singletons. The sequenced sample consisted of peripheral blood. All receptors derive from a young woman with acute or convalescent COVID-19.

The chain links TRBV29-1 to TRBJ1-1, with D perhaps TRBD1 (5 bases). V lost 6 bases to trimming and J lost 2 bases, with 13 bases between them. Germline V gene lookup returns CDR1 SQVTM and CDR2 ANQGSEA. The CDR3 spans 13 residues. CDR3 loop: CSVQAGGNTEAFF. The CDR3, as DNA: TGCAGCGTCCAAGCCGGGGGTAACACTGAAGCTTTCTTT. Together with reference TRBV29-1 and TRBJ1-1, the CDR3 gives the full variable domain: SAVISQKPSRDICQRGTSLTIQCQVDSQVTMMFWYRQQPGQSLTLIATANQGSEATYESGFVIDKFPISRPNLTFSTLTVSNMSPEDSSIYLCSVQAGGNTEAFFGQGTRLTVV.

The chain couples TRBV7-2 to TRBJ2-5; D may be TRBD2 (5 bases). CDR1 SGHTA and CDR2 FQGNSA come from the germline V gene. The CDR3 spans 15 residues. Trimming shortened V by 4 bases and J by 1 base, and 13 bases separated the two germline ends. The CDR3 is CASSSRRGGQETQYF. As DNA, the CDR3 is TGTGCCAGCAGCTCGAGAAGAGGAGGCCAAGAGACCCAGTACTTC.

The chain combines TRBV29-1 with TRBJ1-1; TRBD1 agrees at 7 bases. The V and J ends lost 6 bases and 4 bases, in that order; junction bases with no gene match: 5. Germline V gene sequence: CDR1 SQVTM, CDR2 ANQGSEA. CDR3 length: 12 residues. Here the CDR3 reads CSVPTGPTEAFF. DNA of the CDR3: TGCAGCGTCCCGACAGGGCCCACTGAAGCTTTCTTT.

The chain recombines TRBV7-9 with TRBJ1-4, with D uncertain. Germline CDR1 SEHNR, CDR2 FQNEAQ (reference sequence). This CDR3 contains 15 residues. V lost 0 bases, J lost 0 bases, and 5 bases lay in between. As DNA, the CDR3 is TGTGCCAGCAGCTTAGCGGCTGCAACTAATGAAAAACTGTTTTTT. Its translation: CASSLAAATNEKLFF.

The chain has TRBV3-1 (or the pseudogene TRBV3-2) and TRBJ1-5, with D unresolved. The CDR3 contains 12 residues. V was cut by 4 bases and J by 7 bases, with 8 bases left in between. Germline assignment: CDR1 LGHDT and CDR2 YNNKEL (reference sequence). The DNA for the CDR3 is TGTGCCAGCAGCCTTGGGAGCCAGCCCCAGCATTTT. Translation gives CASSLGSQPQHF.

CDR3 amino acids: CASGLSVTGHEKLFF. The CDR3 DNA is TGTGCTAGTGGTTTGAGTGTGACAGGCCATGAAAAACTGTTTTTT. This sequence joins TRBV12-5 and TRBJ1-4, with D perhaps matching TRBD1 (6 bases). The V end lost 2 bases, the J end lost 6 bases, and 13 bases lay between the germline ends. This CDR3 has 15 residues. The germline gives CDR1 LGHNT, CDR2 FRNRAP.

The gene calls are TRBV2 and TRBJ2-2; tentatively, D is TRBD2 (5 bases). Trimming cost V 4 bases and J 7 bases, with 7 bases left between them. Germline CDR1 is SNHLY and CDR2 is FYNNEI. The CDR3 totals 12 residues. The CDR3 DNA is TGTGCCAGCAGTGCTGAGGGCGGGGAGCTGTTTTTT. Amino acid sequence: CASSAEGGELFF.

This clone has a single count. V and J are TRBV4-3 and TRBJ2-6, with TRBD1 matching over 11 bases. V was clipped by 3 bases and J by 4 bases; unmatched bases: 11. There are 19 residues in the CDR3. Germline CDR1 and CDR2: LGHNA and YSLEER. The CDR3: CASSQGDWTGGSGANVLTF. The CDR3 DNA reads TGCGCCAGCAGCCAGGGGGACTGGACAGGGGGCTCAGGGGCCAACGTCCTGACTTTC.

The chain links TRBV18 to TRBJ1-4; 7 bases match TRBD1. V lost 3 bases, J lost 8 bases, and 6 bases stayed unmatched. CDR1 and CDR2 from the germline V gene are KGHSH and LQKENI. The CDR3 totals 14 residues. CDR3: CASSPGQLSEKLFF. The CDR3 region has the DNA TGTGCCAGCTCACCGGGACAGCTCTCAGAAAAACTGTTTTTT.

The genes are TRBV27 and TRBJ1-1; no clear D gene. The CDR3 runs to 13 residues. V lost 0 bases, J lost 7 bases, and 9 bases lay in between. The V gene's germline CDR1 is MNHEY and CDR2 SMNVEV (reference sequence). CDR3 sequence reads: CASSLSYEVEAFF. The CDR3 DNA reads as TGTGCCAGCAGTTTATCTTATGAGGTTGAAGCTTTCTTT.

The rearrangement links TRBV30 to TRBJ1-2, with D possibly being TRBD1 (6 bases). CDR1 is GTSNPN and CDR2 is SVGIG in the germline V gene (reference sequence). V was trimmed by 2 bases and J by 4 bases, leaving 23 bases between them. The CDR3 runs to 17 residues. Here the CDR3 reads CAWSNDRGRDILYGYTF. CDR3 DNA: TGTGCCTGGAGTAACGATAGGGGGAGGGATATTCTCTATGGCTACACCTTC.

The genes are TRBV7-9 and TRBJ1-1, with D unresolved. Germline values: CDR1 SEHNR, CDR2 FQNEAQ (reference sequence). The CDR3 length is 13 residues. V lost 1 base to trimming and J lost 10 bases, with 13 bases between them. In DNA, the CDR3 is TGTGCCAGCAGCTTAGAATTGCGGGGAGGAGCTTTCTTT. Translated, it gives CASSLELRGGAFF.

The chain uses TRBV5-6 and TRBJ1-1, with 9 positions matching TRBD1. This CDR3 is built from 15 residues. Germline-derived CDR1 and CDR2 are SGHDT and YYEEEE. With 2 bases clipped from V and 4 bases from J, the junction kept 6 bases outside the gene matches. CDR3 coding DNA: TGTGCCAGCAGCTTTACAGGGGGCGCGGGCACTGAAGCTTTCTTT. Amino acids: CASSFTGGAGTEAFF. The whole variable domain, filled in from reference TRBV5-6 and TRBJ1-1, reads DAGVTQSPTHLIKTRGQQVTLRCSPKSGHDTVSWYQQALGQGPQFIFQYYEEEERQRGNFPDRFSGHQFPNYSSELNVNALLLGDSALYLCASSFTGGAGTEAFFGQGTRLTVV.

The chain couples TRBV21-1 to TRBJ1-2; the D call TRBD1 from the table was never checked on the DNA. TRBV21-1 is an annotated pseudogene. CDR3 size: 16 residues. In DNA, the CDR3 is TGTGCCAGCAGCAAAGGGGGCGAACAGGGGAGGTATGGCTACACCTTC. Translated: CASSKGGEQGRYGYTF.

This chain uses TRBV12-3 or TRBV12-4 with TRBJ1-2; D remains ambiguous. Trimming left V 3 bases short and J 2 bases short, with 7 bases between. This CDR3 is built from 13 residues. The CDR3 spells CASSFLRNYGYTF. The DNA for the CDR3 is TGTGCCAGCAGTTTTCTCAGAAACTATGGCTACACCTTC.

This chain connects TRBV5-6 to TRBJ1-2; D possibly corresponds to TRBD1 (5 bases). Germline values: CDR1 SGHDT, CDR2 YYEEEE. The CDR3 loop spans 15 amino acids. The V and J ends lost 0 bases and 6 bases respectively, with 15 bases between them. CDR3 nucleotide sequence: TGTGCCAGCAGCTTGGTTATGTGGGGGGTGAATGGCTACACCTTC. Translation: CASSLVMWGVNGYTF.

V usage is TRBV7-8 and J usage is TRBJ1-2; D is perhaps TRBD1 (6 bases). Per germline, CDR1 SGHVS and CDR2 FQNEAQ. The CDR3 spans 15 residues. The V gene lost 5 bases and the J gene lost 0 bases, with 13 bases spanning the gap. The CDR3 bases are TGTGCCAGCAGCCTCAGGACAGCCCCTAACTATGGCTACACCTTC. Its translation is CASSLRTAPNYGYTF.